These 10 T cell receptor beta chains originate from one sample sequenced in a study of cytomegalovirus exposure and HLA in healthy donors. Both 60 Vbeta primers and 13 Jbeta primers went into the PCR. Here immunoSEQ multiplex PCR was the method, and the copy in TCRdb shows in-frame clones only, minus some. The table includes about 89,000 clones, about two thirds detected once. Input material: PBMCs. The receptors derive from a human donor in good health.

This clone was observed a handful of times. The gene calls are TRBV6-1 and TRBJ1-2, with a tentative D call TRBD1 (5 bases). Germline CDR1 MNHNS, CDR2 SASEGT. Trimming stripped 0 bases from V and 1 base from J, with 12 bases between. CDR3 size: 16 residues. CDR3 bases: TGTGCCAGCAGTGAAGCGCCACACAGGCTTAACTATGGCTACACCTTC. As protein: CASSEAPHRLNYGYTF.

The chain uses TRBV5-1 and TRBJ2-3, with TRBD1 matching 7 bases. V gave up 4 bases and J gave up 5 bases; unmatched junction bases: 7. CDR1 and CDR2 from the germline V gene are SGHRS and YFSETQ. CDR3 size: 14 residues. CDR3 residues: CASSPQGFGDTQYF. In nucleotides, the CDR3 is TGCGCCAGCAGCCCACAGGGGTTTGGAGATACGCAGTATTTT.

J is TRBJ1-2 and V is TRBV9; TRBD1 matches at 7 bases. Germline lookup yields CDR1 SGDLS and CDR2 YYNGEE. With 3 bases clipped from V and 3 bases from J, the junction kept 5 bases outside the gene matches. This CDR3 has 14 amino acids. The CDR3 DNA sequence: TGTGCCAGCAGCGCCCAACAGGGGTACTATGGCTACACCTTC. This encodes CASSAQQGYYGYTF.

The V call is TRBV4-3, the J call TRBJ1-1, with D unresolved. Germline V CDR1 and CDR2: LGHNA, YSLEER. The V and J ends lost 0 bases and 2 bases respectively, with 22 bases between them. The CDR3 runs 19 residues. CDR3 bases: TGCGCCAGCAGCCAAGATGTCCAACTAAAACTTGGCCGTAACACTGAAGCTTTCTTT. It specifies CASSQDVQLKLGRNTEAFF.

The V gene is TRBV7-3, the J gene TRBJ2-7; perhaps TRBD2 as D (5 bases). V lost 5 bases and J 3 bases, leaving 17 bases between the germline ends. The CDR3 is 15 amino acids. CDR1 SGHTA and CDR2 FQGTGA come from the germline V gene. CDR3 sequence: CASSPKGDSIYEQYF. The CDR3 DNA reads TGTGCCAGCAGCCCAAAGGGAGATTCAATCTACGAGCAGTACTTC.

The chain links TRBV14 to TRBJ1-1; 7 bases line up with TRBD1. Germline values: CDR1 SGHDN, CDR2 FVKESK. The CDR3 extends over 15 amino acids. The ends lost 4 bases at V and 1 base at J; junction bases unmatched: 6. CDR3 region: CASSRRQGGNTEAFF. For the CDR3, the DNA is TGTGCCAGCAGCCGGAGACAGGGAGGGAACACTGAAGCTTTCTTT.

The chain combines TRBV14 with TRBJ2-2; 10 bases are shared with TRBD1. CDR1 SGHDN and CDR2 FVKESK come from the germline V gene. The CDR3 sequence is 16 residues long. The V gene end was trimmed by 2 bases and the J gene end by 4 bases; junction bases not matched to a gene: 4. CDR3 sequence (DNA): TGTGCCAGCAGCCAAAGGACAGGGGGAGGCACCGGGGAGCTGTTTTTT. Translated: CASSQRTGGGTGELFF.

V and J are TRBV4-3 and TRBJ2-2; 10 positions match TRBD2. V lost 1 base, J lost 1 base, and 9 bases stayed unmatched. Per germline, CDR1 LGHNA and CDR2 YSLEER. This CDR3 spans 19 amino acids. The DNA of the CDR3 is TGCGCCAGCAGCCAAGTTTACCTAGCGGGGGCCATGAACACCGGGGAGCTGTTTTTT. Encoded protein: CASSQVYLAGAMNTGELFF.

The chain uses TRBV11-3 and TRBJ1-2, with D uncertain. The CDR3 extends over 13 amino acids. Per the germline V gene, CDR1 is SGHNT and CDR2 is YENEEA. V lost 5 bases and J 0 bases, leaving 7 bases between the germline ends. CDR3 nucleotides: TGTGCCAGCAGCACATCCTCTAACTATGGCTACACCTTC. Encoded protein: CASSTSSNYGYTF.

This chain joins TRBV30 and TRBJ1-1, with a tentative D call TRBD1 (5 bases). This CDR3 contains 13 residues. Trimming left V 0 bases short and J 7 bases short, with 12 bases between. Germline V gene sequence: CDR1 GTSNPN, CDR2 SVGIG (reference sequence). This CDR3 reads CAWSVLRGGEAFF. The CDR3 DNA follows: TGTGCCTGGAGTGTACTGAGGGGAGGTGAAGCTTTCTTT.